Listed here are 27 T cell receptor beta chains from one sample, sequenced in a study of CXCR3-negative and CXCR3-positive naive CD8 T cells. UMI-labeled 5' RACE yielded the TRB cDNA libraries. TCRdb reprocessed the 5' RACE reads; each CDR3 protein has one entry and no DNA is given. Across roughly 89,000 distinct CDR3 sequences, the top ten clones capture approximately 1.5% of the sample. The sequenced sample was naive CXCR3- CD8+ T cells from blood. Noted subset: CD45RO-CCR7+CD27+CD95- naive CD8+ T cells lacking CXCR3 (TNR3-). The receptors here all came from a human donor in good health. Some clones in this sample may be carry-over from other donors' samples.

This sequence joins TRBV29-1 and TRBJ2-5; TCRdb lists TRBD2, though no DNA is available to test this call. The CDR3 is made up of 11 amino acids. Germline lookup yields CDR1 SQVTM and CDR2 ANQGSEA. This chain's CDR3 is CSAEEGETQYF.

This chain connects TRBV28 to TRBJ1-2; TCRdb's D call of TRBD1 is untestable without DNA. The germline CDR1 and CDR2 sequences are MDHEN and SYDVKM. The CDR3 has 13 residues. The CDR3 reads CASSPGRGYGYTF.

This chain uses TRBV12-3 or TRBV12-4 with TRBJ2-2. CDR3 length equals 14 residues. The CDR3 sequence: CASSLSGYTGELFF.

V usage is TRBV4-2 and J usage is TRBJ2-1; TCRdb selects TRBD1, and the lack of DNA leaves this call unchecked. The CDR3 runs 16 residues. From germline, CDR1 is LGHNA and CDR2 YNFKEQ. CDR3: CASSPKGDRGKNEQFF.

The chain uses TRBV5-5 and TRBJ2-1; TCRdb's D call, TRBD1, is unchecked because there is no DNA. Germline V gives CDR1 SGHKS, CDR2 YYEKEE (reference sequence). CDR3 length: 12 residues. This CDR3 is CASSDLGDEQFF.

This chain's CDR3 is CSASLYGRTPKGNEQFF. The chain combines TRBV20-1 with TRBJ2-1; TCRdb designates TRBD2, a call that cannot be tested without DNA. Germline lookup yields CDR1 DFQATT and CDR2 SNEGSKA (reference sequence). This CDR3 region has 17 residues.

The rearrangement links TRBV5-1 to TRBJ2-3; lacking DNA, the TRBD2 call made by TCRdb goes unchecked. The CDR3 has 14 residues. CDR1 is SGHRS, CDR2 YFSETQ, per germline. The CDR3 loop is CASSLVGETDTQYF.

The chain joins TRBV5-8 to TRBJ2-3. The germline CDR1 and CDR2 sequences are SGHTS and YDEGEE. The CDR3 has 16 amino acids. The CDR3 loop reads CASSFGAGTSTDTQYF.

The gene calls are TRBV7-9 and TRBJ1-5; TCRdb names TRBD1, which stays unverified in the absence of DNA. CDR3 length: 15 residues. CDR1 is SEHNR, CDR2 FQNEAQ, per germline (reference sequence). The CDR3 sequence: CASSLTGTVNQPQHF.

The chain recombines TRBV2 with TRBJ1-4; TCRdb gives TRBD1 as the D gene, but with no DNA this cannot be confirmed. Germline assignment: CDR1 SNHLY and CDR2 FYNNEI. The CDR3 is made up of 12 amino acids. The CDR3 is CANRGVAEKLFF.

The gene calls are TRBV7-6 and TRBJ2-7; the TRBD2 assignment by TCRdb is unverifiable without DNA. The CDR3 sequence is 18 residues long. Germline V lookup: CDR1 SGHVS, CDR2 FNYEAQ. CDR3 loop: CASSLGSGTSGNPYEQYF.

CDR3 region: CAGLDGIGDTEAFF. The chain couples TRBV7-9 to TRBJ1-1; no DNA is available, so the TRBD1 call from TCRdb remains unchecked. CDR1 and CDR2 from the germline V gene are SEHNR and FQNEAQ (reference sequence). The CDR3 is made up of 14 amino acids.

V is TRBV7-7 and J is TRBJ2-2; with no DNA, the TCRdb D assignment of TRBD2 cannot be verified. This CDR3 spans 18 amino acids. The germline V gene has CDR1 SSHAT and CDR2 FNYEAQ (reference sequence). CDR3 in amino acids: CASSPRTSGGANTGELFF.

The chain joins TRBV15 to TRBJ2-7; TCRdb returns TRBD2, unconfirmable since there is no DNA. Germline loops: CDR1 LNHNV, CDR2 YYDKDF (reference sequence). The CDR3 covers 16 residues. This CDR3 reads CATSVTSGSFSYEQYF.

This rearrangement joins TRBV7-8 to TRBJ2-6; the TCRdb D gene call, TRBD2, has no DNA to confirm it. Germline CDR1 SGHVS, CDR2 FQNEAQ. This CDR3 region has 18 residues. Here the CDR3 reads CASSLARGVVSGANVLTF.

CDR3: CASSGGTSGRTKGSYEQYF. This chain uses TRBV5-1 with TRBJ2-7; TCRdb selects TRBD2, and the lack of DNA leaves this call unchecked. This CDR3 is built from 19 residues. The germline CDR1 and CDR2 sequences are SGHRS and YFSETQ.

This chain uses TRBV4-3 with TRBJ1-6. Germline V lookup: CDR1 LGHNA, CDR2 YSLEER. The CDR3 runs 16 residues. CDR3 residues: CASSQDPKSANSPLHF.

The chain is built from TRBV7-9 and TRBJ2-7; as DNA is missing, the TRBD1 call by TCRdb cannot be tested. The CDR3 is 12 residues long. Germline loops: CDR1 SEHNR, CDR2 FQNEAQ (reference sequence). CDR3: CAGIADTGEQYF.

The genes are TRBV12-3 or TRBV12-4 and TRBJ2-2; TCRdb gives TRBD1 as the D gene, but with no DNA this cannot be confirmed. This CDR3 spans 15 amino acids. CDR3 residues: CASSLTDRDTGELFF.

This chain joins TRBV6-2 or TRBV6-3 and TRBJ2-3; with no DNA, the TCRdb D assignment of TRBD2 cannot be verified. Germline-derived CDR1 and CDR2 are MNHEY and SVGEGT. The CDR3 runs to 18 residues. The CDR3 is CASSSYPRTSGDTDTQYF.

This chain joins TRBV4-3 and TRBJ1-1. The CDR3 has 14 amino acids. Germline V CDR1 and CDR2: LGHNA, YSLEER. CDR3 sequence: CASSQEAGDTEAFF.

The rearrangement uses TRBV7-2 and TRBJ2-7; there is no DNA to check the TCRdb D call of TRBD2. The germline CDR1 and CDR2 sequences are SGHTA and FQGNSA. This CDR3 spans 14 amino acids. Here the CDR3 reads CASSPPSLSYEQYF.

This sequence joins TRBV20-1 and TRBJ2-1; TCRdb's D call, TRBD2, is unchecked because there is no DNA. CDR1 and CDR2 (germline): DFQATT, SNEGSKA (reference sequence). The CDR3 length is 16 residues. This CDR3 is CSAPPLAGGSYNEQFF.

V is TRBV7-3 and J is TRBJ2-5. CDR3 size: 12 residues. Germline loops: CDR1 SGHTA, CDR2 FQGTGA. The CDR3 spells CASSLTGDDQYF.

The V and J genes are TRBV7-3 and TRBJ1-5. Germline V CDR1 and CDR2: SGHTA, FQGTGA. The CDR3 spans 13 residues. The CDR3 reads CASSWGNNQPQHF.

CDR3 protein: CASSKPDRGSDEQYF. V is TRBV5-1 and J is TRBJ2-7; the TRBD1 assignment by TCRdb is unverifiable without DNA. The germline gives CDR1 SGHRS, CDR2 YFSETQ. CDR3 length equals 15 residues. The complete variable domain, with remaining parts taken from reference TRBV5-1 and TRBJ2-7, reads KAGVTQTPRYLIKTRGQQVTLSCSPISGHRSVSWYQQTPGQGLQFLFEYFSETQRNKGNFPGRFSGRQFSNSRSEMNVSTLELGDSALYLCASSKPDRGSDEQYFGPGTRLTVT.

The V gene is TRBV7-6, the J gene TRBJ1-2; TCRdb indicates TRBD1, and absent DNA this call remains unverified. Germline values: CDR1 SGHVS, CDR2 FNYEAQ. The CDR3 extends over 16 amino acids. CDR3: CASSLEAGDRGLGYTF. Combining the CDR3 with reference TRBV7-6 and TRBJ1-2 gives the whole variable domain GAGVSQSPRYKVTKRGQDVALRCDPISGHVSLYWYRQALGQGPEFLTYFNYEAQQDKSGLPNDRFSAERPEGSISTLTIQRTEQRDSAMYRCASSLEAGDRGLGYTFGSGTRLTVV.